This T cell receptor beta chain was documented in a study of response to subunit inactivated influenza vaccine. Points from the study as a whole: Each seasonal influenza vaccination, the authors suggested, recruits few new T cells.

CDR1 is DFQATT, CDR2 SNEGSKA, per germline (reference sequence). The CDR3 totals 15 residues. The junction had 4 bases not matched to a gene; V was cut back by 1 base and J by 0 bases. This clonotype was recorded many times. The antigen is not known. TCRdb processed the RT-PCR reads anew with MiXCR; each CDR3 protein has one entry. The sample lists about 480,000 distinct CDR3 sequences; approximately 12% were seen once. This TCR derives from a man aged 50 to 59 who received an inactivated influenza vaccine. The genes are TRBV20-1 and TRBJ2-3; 7 bases line up with TRBD1. Here the sequenced sample was PBMCs from blood, taken roughly 6 weeks after vaccination. The CDR3 DNA reads as TGCAGTGCTAGAGGACAGGGCGGAAGCACAGATACGCAGTATTTT. Encoded protein: CSARGQGGSTDTQYF.